Given below is one T cell receptor beta chain in context. V lost 5 bases to trimming and J lost 7 bases, with 12 bases between them. The CDR3 has 14 residues. From germline, CDR1 is SGHNT and CDR2 YENEEA. The sample is drawn from a study of control samples from healthy donors and cancer patients. Method: immunoSEQ multiplex PCR; TCRdb's copy keeps in-frame clones and lacks some. The sample has approximately 52,000 clones; roughly 95% are singletons. The sequencing input was blood. This clonotype was obtained from a woman between 18 and 30 years old in good health. The chain carries TRBV11-3 and TRBJ1-6; D unresolved. This CDR3 is CASSQDGTNSPLHF. As DNA, the CDR3 is TGTGCCAGCAGCCAGGACGGTACCAATTCACCCCTCCACTTT.